A single sample gave rise to the 21 T cell receptor beta chains below, sequenced in a study of blood T cell repertoires in COVID-19. Profiled with immunoSEQ multiplex PCR; TCRdb holds only in-frame clones, not every one. The data show about 480,000 clones, about nine tenths seen once. Sequencing was carried out using peripheral blood. These receptors came from a woman aged 50 to 65 with COVID-19, enrolled during active disease.

CDR3 sequence: CAWGRDSRGYTF. The DNA for the CDR3 is TGTGCCTGGGGCCGAGATTCGCGTGGCTACACCTTC. The J gene is TRBJ1-2, the V gene TRBV30, with no clear D. This CDR3 region has 12 residues. Germline loops: CDR1 GTSNPN, CDR2 SVGIG (reference sequence). Trimming left V 5 bases short and J 7 bases short, with 14 bases between.

V and J are TRBV6-5 and TRBJ1-3; D gene ambiguous. Per germline, CDR1 MNHEY and CDR2 SVGAGI. V lost 6 bases and J lost 12, with 12 bases in between. This CDR3 has 11 amino acids. CDR3 amino acids: CASRRSGNIYF. DNA of the CDR3: TGTGCCAGCAGGCGCTCCGGGAACATATATTTT.

This chain connects TRBV7-2 to TRBJ2-2, with D possibly TRBD2 on 7 matching bases. Germline CDR1 reads SGHTA; CDR2 reads FQGNSA. Trimming removed 5 bases from V and 7 bases from J, with 20 bases in between. This CDR3 is 16 amino acids long. For the CDR3, the DNA is TGTGCCAGCAGCCCTTCGGGGGCGGGGGCAGTCGGGGAGCTGTTTTTT. The encoded protein is CASSPSGAGAVGELFF.

This chain joins TRBV5-1 and TRBJ1-5; D may be TRBD1 (6 bases). Trimming stripped 4 bases from V and 4 bases from J, with 15 bases between. This CDR3 region has 15 residues. CDR1 is SGHRS, CDR2 YFSETQ, per germline. The DNA of the CDR3 is TGCGCCAGCAGCCTTGGTGGTCAGGGGAATCAGCCCCAGCATTTT. It codes for CASSLGGQGNQPQHF. The whole variable domain, filled in from reference TRBV5-1 and TRBJ1-5, reads KAGVTQTPRYLIKTRGQQVTLSCSPISGHRSVSWYQQTPGQGLQFLFEYFSETQRNKGNFPGRFSGRQFSNSRSEMNVSTLELGDSALYLCASSLGGQGNQPQHFGDGTRLSIL.

The chain recombines TRBV12-1 with TRBJ1-2; the D call of TRBD1 is as the table states it, not checked on the DNA. TRBV12-1 is termed a pseudogene. The CDR3 contains 19 residues. The CDR3 loop reads CASSSISCGGAARWYGYTF. CDR3 bases: TGTGCCAGCAGCTCAATATCGTGCGGTGGGGCGGCCCGCTGGTATGGCTACACCTTC.

The chain is built from TRBV10-2 and TRBJ1-6; 8 bases fit TRBD1. Trimming cost V 7 bases and J 6 bases; bases outside gene matches: 2. The CDR3 totals 13 residues. Per germline, CDR1 WSHSY and CDR2 SAAADI. The CDR3 nucleotides read TGCGCCAGCATGGACAGGGCTAATTCACCCCTCCACTTT. It yields the protein CASMDRANSPLHF.

V usage is TRBV10-3 and J usage is TRBJ2-3, with 11 positions matching TRBD2. The V and J ends lost 0 bases and 7 bases, in that order; junction bases with no gene match: 12. Per the germline V gene, CDR1 is ENHRY and CDR2 is SYGVKD. The length of the CDR3 is 18 residues. CDR3 loop: CAISESGNPSGGPNTQYF. In DNA, the CDR3 is TGTGCCATCAGTGAGTCGGGGAACCCTAGCGGGGGGCCAAATACGCAGTATTTT.

The V and J genes are TRBV19 and TRBJ2-3, with TRBD1 as a possible D gene (6 bases). V was clipped by 0 bases and J by 10 bases, with 14 bases between them. The CDR3 runs to 14 residues. From germline, CDR1 is LNHDA and CDR2 SQIVND (reference sequence). The CDR3 loop is CASSIDTGSRAQYF. CDR3 sequence (DNA): TGTGCCAGTAGTATAGATACAGGGAGTCGAGCGCAGTATTTT.

The chain joins TRBV18 to TRBJ2-3; a possible D gene is TRBD2 (5 bases). Germline values: CDR1 KGHSH, CDR2 LQKENI. CDR3 size: 15 residues. Trimming took 3 bases from V and 0 from J, leaving 10 bases between them. In nucleotides, the CDR3 is TGTGCCAGCTCACCCCGGACTGGGAGCACAGATACGCAGTATTTT. Translating gives CASSPRTGSTDTQYF.

The chain is built from TRBV5-1 and TRBJ2-3, with a tentative D call TRBD1 (6 bases). Trimming stripped 2 bases from V and 6 bases from J, with 7 bases between. The CDR3 covers 12 residues. CDR1 and CDR2 (germline): SGHRS, YFSETQ. CDR3 bases: TGCGCCAGCAGCTTCACAGGGGATACGCAGTATTTT. This gives the protein CASSFTGDTQYF.

V and J are TRBV12-3 or TRBV12-4 and TRBJ1-2, with D unclear. With 6 bases removed from V and 6 bases from J, the gap between germline ends came to 14 bases. The CDR3 sequence is 13 residues long. The CDR3 reads CASSPFTGHGYTF. DNA for the CDR3: TGTGCCAGCAGCCCTTTCACCGGTCATGGCTACACCTTC.

The rearrangement links TRBV30 to TRBJ2-1; 9 bases are shared with TRBD2. Trimming took 4 bases from V and 4 from J; bases not matched to a gene: 14. Germline V gives CDR1 GTSNPN, CDR2 SVGIG (reference sequence). This CDR3 is 17 amino acids long. The DNA of the CDR3 is TGTGCCTGGATGAGGCAGCGGGGGGACCCAATATACAATGAGCAGTTCTTC. It specifies CAWMRQRGDPIYNEQFF.

This chain links TRBV11-3 with TRBJ2-7; TRBD2 is a possible D gene (6 bases). Germline CDR1 and CDR2: SGHNT and YENEEA. This CDR3 comprises 15 residues. V lost 5 bases to trimming and J lost 0 bases, with 14 bases between them. As DNA, the CDR3 is TGTGCCAGCAGCGCAGGGACTGGGAGCTCCTACGAGCAGTACTTC. This gives the protein CASSAGTGSSYEQYF.

The genes are TRBV30 and TRBJ1-4, with D perhaps TRBD1 (5 bases). Germline lookup yields CDR1 GTSNPN and CDR2 SVGIG (reference sequence). V shed 6 bases and J shed 8 bases, with 16 bases lying between them. CDR3 length: 13 amino acids. The CDR3 DNA reads as TGTGCCTGCCTATACAGTGGACACGAAAAACTGTTTTTT. Protein product: CACLYSGHEKLFF.

The chain employs TRBV6-2 or TRBV6-3 and TRBJ2-7, with 13 bases fitting TRBD2. There are 15 residues in the CDR3. V dropped 6 bases and J dropped 7; count of bases not matched to a gene: 9. Germline assignment: CDR1 MNHEY and CDR2 SVGEGT. CDR3 sequence reads: CASSLLGLAGVEQYF. The CDR3 DNA reads as TGTGCCAGCAGCCTACTCGGACTAGCGGGGGTTGAGCAGTACTTC.

V is TRBV7-8 and J is TRBJ1-1; no clear D gene. Germline V CDR1 and CDR2: SGHVS, FQNEAQ. The CDR3 is 13 amino acids. Trimming removed 3 bases from V and 2 bases from J, with 7 bases in between. In DNA, the CDR3 is TGTGCCAGCAGCTTTCGGGAAAACACTGAAGCTTTCTTT. Translating it yields CASSFRENTEAFF.

The chain has TRBV6-5 and TRBJ1-5; a weak D match, TRBD1 (5 bases). The V end was cut by 6 bases, the J end by 6 bases, with 15 bases between. The CDR3 spans 14 residues. Germline CDR1 reads MNHEY; CDR2 reads SVGAGI. The CDR3 DNA is TGTGCCAGCAGGCCGGGGGGTCCAATTCAGCCCCAGCATTTT. It translates to CASRPGGPIQPQHF.

The genes are TRBV30 and TRBJ1-4; D perhaps matches TRBD1 (6 bases). Germline CDR1 is GTSNPN and CDR2 is SVGIG (reference sequence). The CDR3 is 15 amino acids. Between the trimmed V and J ends, which lost 3 bases and 6 bases, there was a span of 17 bases. CDR3 nucleotides: TGTGCCTGGAGCCTCAACGGGGGGCCGGATGAAAAACTGTTTTTT. It yields the protein CAWSLNGGPDEKLFF. The full variable domain, its missing parts supplied by reference TRBV30 and TRBJ1-4, is SQTIHQWPATLVQPVGSPLSLECTVEGTSNPNLYWYRQAAGRGLQLLFYSVGIGQISSEVPQNLSASRPQDRQFILSSKKLLLSDSGFYLCAWSLNGGPDEKLFFGSGTQLSVL.

This clone was found once. The CDR3 here is CSVSGTGYGYTF. As DNA, the CDR3 is TGCAGCGTGTCTGGGACAGGGTATGGCTACACCTTC. This chain connects TRBV29-1 to TRBJ1-2, with TRBD1 matching 9 bases. Trimming at V came to 6 bases and at J to 5 bases, leaving 4 bases not matched to a gene. CDR1 is SQVTM and CDR2 is ANQGSEA in the germline V gene. The CDR3 is 12 residues long.

This chain joins TRBV28 and TRBJ2-7; D perhaps matches TRBD1 (5 bases). The ends were cut back, 6 bases at V and 1 base at J, with 10 bases in the middle. Germline CDR1 MDHEN, CDR2 SYDVKM. The CDR3 consists of 13 residues. The CDR3 loop is CASSDRRSYEQYF. CDR3 DNA: TGTGCCAGCAGCGACAGACGTTCCTACGAGCAGTACTTC.

The chain joins TRBV9 to TRBJ2-1; a possible D gene is TRBD1 (6 bases). The V and J ends lost 0 bases and 2 bases respectively, with 12 bases between them. The CDR3 loop spans 16 amino acids. Germline CDR1 is SGDLS and CDR2 is YYNGEE. CDR3 sequence: CASSVGAGAAYNEQFF. As DNA, the CDR3 is TGTGCCAGCAGCGTAGGTGCAGGGGCTGCCTACAATGAGCAGTTCTTC.